This TCR beta chain originates from a study of low-dose radiotherapy and immunotherapy resistance in tumors. Study-level background: On an every-two-weeks schedule, patients received intravenous nivolumab 240 mg, along with ipilimumab 1 mg/kg every six weeks.

Alpha and beta chains were covered, as first-strand cDNA relied on TRAV- and TRBV-specific primers. The authors amplified TCRs for about 20 PCR cycles with a constant-region primer and a V-primer adapter. In TCRdb, the reads were re-called with MiXCR into one record per CDR3 protein. The repertoire consists of roughly 76,000 distinct CDR3 sequences, with approximately 19% occurring once and the leading ten covering about 5.9%. Time point reported: before trial treatment. Many counts were recorded for this clonotype. The specimen was PBMCs, collected before treatment. This clonotype was obtained from a male donor with prostate cancer.

The DNA of the CDR3 is TGTGCCAGCAGTTTTCGCGGGAGGGGAACCTACAATGAGCAGTTCTTC. It yields the protein CASSFRGRGTYNEQFF. The genes are TRBV28 and TRBJ2-1; 9 nucleotides match TRBD2. Germline lookup yields CDR1 MDHEN and CDR2 SYDVKM. This CDR3 contains 16 residues. V shed 3 bases and J 2 bases; nucleotides not matched to a gene: 5.